The 12 T cell receptor beta chains presented below share a single source sample, sequenced in a study of tumor-infiltrating lymphocytes in localized non-small cell lung cancer (dated by TCRdb to 2020 to 2022). Libraries came from the immunoSEQ multiplex PCR assay. Imported from immuneACCESS, the table was reduced by TCRdb to in-frame sequences with V and J called. These copies leave out some clones; in studies compared against another copy, an unresolved V gene accounts for under half, and the cause of the remainder is not known. Counted in this sample were roughly 25,000 clones; roughly 63% of them appeared once. The ten largest clones capture over 12% of the sample. Sequencing was performed on lung tumor tissue. The receptors were sampled from a human donor with non-small cell lung cancer.

The chain joins TRBV2 to TRBJ1-5, with D uncertain. CDR3 length: 13 residues. The ends were cut back, 1 base at V and 1 base at J, with 2 bases in the middle. Germline V gene lookup returns CDR1 SNHLY and CDR2 FYNNEI. As DNA, the CDR3 is TGTGCCAGCAGTGAAGAGAGCAATCAGCCCCAGCATTTT. It encodes CASSEESNQPQHF.

The chain joins TRBV30 to TRBJ1-4; weak D call: TRBD1 (5 bases). The CDR3 is made up of 15 amino acids. Germline CDR1 is GTSNPN and CDR2 is SVGIG (reference sequence). Trimming stripped 2 bases from V and 8 bases from J, with 18 bases between. CDR3 residues: CAWSRPTSGREKLFF. The CDR3 DNA sequence: TGTGCCTGGAGTCGCCCTACTTCGGGACGGGAAAAACTGTTTTTT.

In this sample, this clone turned up a few times. This CDR3 is CASSLDRDPANYGYTF. The CDR3 DNA sequence: TGTGCCAGCAGCTTGGACAGAGACCCAGCTAACTATGGCTACACCTTC. The rearrangement uses TRBV5-4 and TRBJ1-2; no firm D call. V shed 0 bases and J shed 0 bases, with 12 bases lying between them. The CDR3 loop spans 16 amino acids. In germline, CDR1 is SGHNT, CDR2 YYREEE (reference sequence).

The V call is TRBV6-5, the J call TRBJ1-2; the D is unclear. This CDR3 contains 15 residues. From germline, CDR1 is MNHEY and CDR2 SVGAGI. V gave up 0 bases and J gave up 2 bases, with 10 bases separating them. The CDR3 sequence is CASSYSSDYNYGYTF. In DNA form, the CDR3 reads TGTGCCAGCAGTTACTCGAGTGATTACAACTATGGCTACACCTTC.

The chain combines TRBV5-1 with TRBJ2-5, with 9 bases that match TRBD2. The end of the DNA fits TRBJ2-7 better, so the J call may be wrong. Germline CDR1 reads SGHRS; CDR2 reads YFSETQ. The CDR3 spans 14 residues. DNA for the CDR3: TGCGCCAGCAGCTTGGACCCAGCGGGAGGCGAGCAGTACTTC. Its protein product is CASSLDPAGGEQYF.

The genes are TRBV10-2 and TRBJ2-1, with unresolved D. This CDR3 is 12 amino acids long. The germline V gene has CDR1 WSHSY and CDR2 SAAADI. V dropped 5 bases and J dropped 3 bases, with 5 bases sitting between them. CDR3 protein: CASSHDYNEQFF. The CDR3 DNA follows: TGCGCCAGCAGTCATGACTACAATGAGCAGTTCTTC.

Only one count was recorded for this clone. The chain is built from TRBV7-3 and TRBJ2-7; D is perhaps TRBD1 (5 bases). V was trimmed by 5 bases and J by 0 bases, leaving 8 bases between them. There are 13 residues in the CDR3. CDR1 and CDR2 (germline): SGHTA, FQGTGA. The CDR3: CASSQDSSYEQYF. Here the CDR3 DNA reads TGTGCCAGCAGCCAAGACAGCTCCTACGAGCAGTACTTC.

The sample holds a few counts of this clone. The chain uses TRBV27 and TRBJ2-7; tentatively, D is TRBD2 (5 bases). The CDR3 length is 13 residues. Looked up from germline, CDR1 is MNHEY and CDR2 is SMNVEV (reference sequence). V was shortened by 3 bases and J by 0 bases, with 6 bases between the two germline ends. This CDR3 is CASSFRDSYEQYF. The CDR3 DNA sequence: TGTGCCAGCAGTTTCCGGGACTCCTACGAGCAGTACTTC.

The gene calls are TRBV30 and TRBJ2-1; 9 bases are a match to TRBD2. The CDR3 extends over 17 amino acids. Germline loops: CDR1 GTSNPN, CDR2 SVGIG (reference sequence). The V gene end was trimmed by 6 bases and the J gene end by 2 bases; junction bases not matched to a gene: 14. CDR3 loop: CACPAGSGSGTYNEQFF. Written as DNA, the CDR3 is TGTGCCTGCCCCGCTGGTAGCGGGAGTGGGACCTACAATGAGCAGTTCTTC.

This clone occurred once. V usage is TRBV11-3 and J usage is TRBJ2-7; D is undetermined. V dropped 5 bases and J dropped 2 bases, with 10 bases sitting between them. The CDR3 has 13 residues. Germline CDR1 SGHNT, CDR2 YENEEA. The CDR3 is CASSLDAAYEQYF. In nucleotides, the CDR3 is TGTGCCAGCAGCCTCGACGCCGCCTACGAGCAGTACTTC.

This clone has more than one count but fewer than ten. This chain connects TRBV11-2 to TRBJ1-5; 7 bases align to TRBD1. CDR1 is SGHAT and CDR2 is FQNNGV in the germline V gene. V shed 5 bases, J shed 4 bases, and the junction held 8 bases outside the gene matches. There are 15 residues in the CDR3. The CDR3 nucleotides are TGTGCCAGCAGCACGTCAGGGGGTAGAAATCAGCCCCAGCATTTT. Its translation: CASSTSGGRNQPQHF.

This chain connects TRBV5-1 to TRBJ2-2; 7 bases line up with TRBD1. The CDR3 has 16 amino acids. CDR1 is SGHRS, CDR2 YFSETQ, per germline. The ends lost 4 bases at V and 1 base at J; junction bases unmatched: 7. The CDR3 loop reads CASSLSGTENTGELFF. In DNA, the CDR3 is TGCGCCAGCAGCCTTTCCGGGACAGAGAACACCGGGGAGCTGTTTTTT.